This T cell receptor (beta chain) is drawn from a study of T cell responses to AZD1222 COVID-19 vaccine. As for this clone: Its antigen is still unknown.

Repertoires were generated with immunoSEQ multiplex PCR, while TCRdb's copy carries only in-frame clones and drops some. Among some 96,000 clones listed, 88% were seen once. The study's findings and limits: Vaccine-related CD4 TCRs covered spike, predominating at 160-218 and 743-854. Donor demographics were predominantly white British with a female majority; clonal diversity may be underestimated.

The starting material was peripheral blood, obtained on day 0 of AZD1222 vaccination. This receptor was identified in an adult in good health.

The CDR3 protein is CAISERRGYTEAFF. DNA for the CDR3: TGTGCCATCAGTGAACGGAGAGGGTACACTGAAGCTTTCTTT. V and J are TRBV10-3 and TRBJ1-1; unclear D gene. Trimming cost V 3 bases and J 3 bases, with 11 bases left between them. Germline values: CDR1 ENHRY, CDR2 SYGVKD. The CDR3 is made up of 14 amino acids.